This TCR beta chain stems from a study of cytomegalovirus exposure and HLA in healthy donors. The donors were healthy bone marrow donors. Primers included in the PCR were 60 Vbeta and 13 Jbeta primers. Original processing methods: An analysis performed later counted around 86 million unique TCR beta chains (roughly 10 million of them shared). This table comes from immunoSEQ multiplex PCR, and its TCRdb copy is limited to in-frame clones, with some not included. The V and J calls and clone size are taken from that table; D and trimming were inferred from the DNA. The table lists some 120,000 clones, more than 15% of them singletons, with around 2.6% in the top ten. Germline V gives CDR1 SGHDN, CDR2 FVKESK. The CDR3 runs 21 residues. Trimming cost V 5 bases and J 0 bases, with 26 bases left between them. Study findings and constraints: Reportedly, fewer N-insertions than the approximately 600-donor mean appeared in an Asian-associated ancestry cluster in a later analysis. About 150 TCR beta chains were listed as cytomegalovirus-associated.

Details on this clone: Its antigen is unidentified.

Sequencing was performed on PBMCs. The clonotype originates from a female donor in good health and CMV-seropositive. The J gene is TRBJ1-6, the V gene TRBV14; D not resolved. In nucleotides, the CDR3 is TGTGCCAGCAGCGCCATTTGGACTCGAGGACCCGTTAGCTCCTATAATTCACCCCTCCACTTT. This codes for CASSAIWTRGPVSSYNSPLHF. The whole variable domain, remainder taken from reference TRBV14 and TRBJ1-6, is EAGVTQFPSHSVIEKGQTVTLRCDPISGHDNLYWYRRVMGKEIKFLLHFVKESKQDESGMPNNRFLAERTGGTYSTLKVQPAELEDSGVYFCASSAIWTRGPVSSYNSPLHFGNGTRLTVT.